Presented here are 3 T cell receptor beta chains from one specimen sequenced in a study of blood T cell repertoires in COVID-19. Generated by immunoSEQ multiplex PCR, the TCRdb table keeps only in-frame clones and is missing some. Of over 85,000 clones detected, 80% to 95% appear once; the ten largest clones hold around 1.9%. The sample consisted of peripheral blood. The receptor set was obtained from a woman in her forties or fifties with COVID-19, enrolled during active disease.

The chain combines TRBV20-1 with TRBJ2-1; D is possibly TRBD1 (5 bases). CDR1 and CDR2 from the germline V gene are DFQATT and SNEGSKA (reference sequence). V was trimmed by 6 bases and J by 5 bases, leaving 8 bases between them. The CDR3 covers 11 residues. The CDR3 region is CSAIQDNEQFF. DNA of the CDR3: TGCAGTGCCATACAGGACAATGAGCAGTTCTTC.

This chain uses TRBV19 with TRBJ1-4; TRBD1 matches 10 bases. CDR3 length equals 16 residues. J gave up 7 bases and V 5 bases, and 10 bases lay outside the gene matches. From germline, CDR1 is LNHDA and CDR2 SQIVND (reference sequence). CDR3 in DNA: TGTGCCAGTAGTGCGCTCCGGGACAGGGGTGGTGAAAAACTGTTTTTT. This gives the protein CASSALRDRGGEKLFF.

This chain links TRBV19 with TRBJ1-1; tentatively, D is TRBD1 (5 bases). CDR1 LNHDA and CDR2 SQIVND come from the germline V gene (reference sequence). V lost 5 bases to trimming and J lost 4 bases, with 14 bases between them. The CDR3 spans 14 residues. The CDR3 here is CASSPQGLFTEAFF. The CDR3, as DNA: TGTGCCAGTAGTCCCCAGGGACTGTTCACTGAAGCTTTCTTT.